A single T cell receptor beta chain is shown here with its context. V gave up 4 bases and J gave up 7 bases, with 14 bases separating them. The germline V gene encodes CDR1 SGDLS and CDR2 YYNGEE. The CDR3 is 14 amino acids. How the authors handled the data: Scientists estimated how many nucleated cells there were by amplifying reference gene primers. The data were produced by immunoSEQ multiplex PCR, yet TCRdb's version contains in-frame clones alone and is incomplete. That table gives V, J and clone size, and the DNA gave D and trimming. Of 200,000 to 250,000 clones listed, around three quarters are singletons. This sample is drawn from a study of blood T cell repertoires in COVID-19. Study as a whole: Specimens from acute and convalescent COVID-19 originated in the United States, Italy and Spain. PBMCs, B-cell-depleted T cells, or T cells were the source of the cDNA or gDNA that made up the material.

The chain is built from TRBV9 and TRBJ2-2; a possible D gene is TRBD2 (5 bases). The sequence came from a woman aged 70-85 years with acute or convalescent COVID-19. The specimen was peripheral blood. Here the CDR3 DNA reads TGTGCCAGCAGCCCCGCCGGGATTATCGGGGAGCTGTTTTTT. It translates to CASSPAGIIGELFF.